Included here is one T cell receptor beta chain sequence, with context. The V end lost 4 bases, the J end lost 0 bases, and 9 bases lay between the germline ends. Germline V lookup: CDR1 SQVTM, CDR2 ANQGSEA. The CDR3 is 14 amino acids. Only in-frame clones appear in the TCRdb table, and some are missing; sequencing was by immunoSEQ multiplex PCR. The sample carries roughly 110,000 clones, less than 85% recorded once. The data were obtained in a study of blood T cell repertoires in COVID-19. The chain combines TRBV29-1 with TRBJ2-2, with D possibly being TRBD2 (6 bases). The source material was peripheral blood. The receptor comes from a woman aged 60 to 75 with acute or convalescent COVID-19. The CDR3 is CSVVGLPNTGELFF. Written as DNA, the CDR3 is TGCAGCGTTGTGGGACTGCCGAACACCGGGGAGCTGTTTTTT.